The TCR beta chain under discussion was sequenced for a study of T cells in Graves' hyperthyroidism and ophthalmopathy. RNA transcripts were the template for amplifying TCR beta CDR3 regions. A first-round RT-PCR of the TCR CDR3 used the HTBI primer set. MiXCR, applied by TCRdb to the multiplex PCR reads, yields one record per CDR3 protein. The sample holds hundreds of thousands of distinct CDR3 sequences, roughly 14% seen once. This clonotype has ten or more counts. Its target is not known. V lost 2 bases, J lost 4 bases, and 9 bases lay in between. The CDR3 length is 13 residues. Points from the study as a whole: Ophthalmopathy was identified by the model a median roughly 6.5 months ahead of onset.

The chain recombines TRBV12-3 or TRBV12-4 with TRBJ2-7; D gene uncertain. Sequencing was performed on blood. This sequence was found in a woman in her forties with Graves' ophthalmopathy. CDR3 DNA sequence: TGTGCCAGCAGTTTAACCCAGAATTACGAGCAGTACTTC. Translating gives CASSLTQNYEQYF.